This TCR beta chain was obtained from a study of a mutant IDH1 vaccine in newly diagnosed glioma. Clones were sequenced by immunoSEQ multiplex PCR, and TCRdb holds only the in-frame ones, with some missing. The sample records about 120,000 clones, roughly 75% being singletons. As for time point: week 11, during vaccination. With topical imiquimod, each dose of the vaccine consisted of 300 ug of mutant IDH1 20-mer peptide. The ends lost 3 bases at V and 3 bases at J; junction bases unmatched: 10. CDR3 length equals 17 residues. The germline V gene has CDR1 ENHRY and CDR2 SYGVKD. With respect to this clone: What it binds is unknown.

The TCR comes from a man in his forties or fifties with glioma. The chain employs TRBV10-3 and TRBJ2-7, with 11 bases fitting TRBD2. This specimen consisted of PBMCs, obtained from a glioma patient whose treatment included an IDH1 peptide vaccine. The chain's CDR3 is CAISDPTSGMGVYEQYF. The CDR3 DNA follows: TGTGCCATCAGTGACCCGACTAGCGGGATGGGTGTCTACGAGCAGTACTTC.